The clone carrying this TCR beta chain showed up just once. What it binds is not known. The entry originates in a study of chemoradiotherapy in HPV16-positive cancers. Findings of the study overall: Candidate HPV-specific clones and E7-related TCR motifs grew in tumor during treatment. Functional assays defining HPV-specific T cells used only a couple of HPV16-positive patients.

Assay: immunoSEQ multiplex PCR; the TCRdb copy retains only in-frame clones and omits some. The table shows several hundred clones, with 85% to 90% occurring only once. V dropped 0 bases and J dropped 2; count of bases not matched to a gene: 5. The CDR3 is made up of 17 amino acids. CDR1 and CDR2 (germline): LGHNA, YNFKEQ. Sequenced here: tumor tissue, sampled from a patient who underwent chemoradiotherapy. V usage is TRBV4-2 and J usage is TRBJ2-1; TRBD2 agrees at 9 bases. The receptor was isolated from a human donor with HPV-associated anogenital cancer. In DNA, the CDR3 is TGTGCCAGCAGCCAAGATAGACTAGCGGAGCCCTACAATGAGCAGTTCTTC. This sequence encodes CASSQDRLAEPYNEQFF.